The 6 T cell receptor beta chains reported below all come from one sample, sequenced in a study of cytomegalovirus exposure and HLA in healthy donors. Clones were read by immunoSEQ multiplex PCR, and TCRdb kept only the in-frame ones, dropping some. Of over 120,000 clones in the sample, nearly 90% were seen once. The sequencing sample was made of PBMCs. The receptors come from a woman younger than 30 in good health and CMV-seropositive.

The chain has TRBV28 and TRBJ1-5, with a weak D call TRBD1 (5 bases). V was pared by 5 bases and J by 15 bases, with 26 bases between. Germline CDR1 and CDR2: MDHEN and SYDVKM. This CDR3 region has 15 residues. DNA for the CDR3: TGTGCCAGCAGTCGCCCCGCGTCCAGGGCTTCCAGTAGGCATTTT. Amino acid sequence: CASSRPASRASSRHF.

CDR3 bases: TGCGCCAGCAGCCAAGCAGACTGGATGCAAGAGACCCAGTACTTC. This encodes CASSQADWMQETQYF. This sequence joins TRBV4-3 and TRBJ2-5; D is ambiguous. This CDR3 region has 15 residues. V lost 1 base and J lost 2, with 11 bases in between. Germline V gene lookup returns CDR1 LGHNA and CDR2 YSLEER.

The V gene is TRBV6-6, the J gene TRBJ1-1; 7 nucleotides agree with TRBD1. Germline V gene data show CDR1 as MNHNY and CDR2 as SVGAGI (reference sequence). The CDR3 sequence is 16 residues long. With V trimmed by 2 bases and J by 0 bases, 6 bases remained unmatched. The CDR3 reads CASSYGTAAMNTEAFF. CDR3 bases: TGTGCCAGCAGTTACGGGACAGCCGCGATGAACACTGAAGCTTTCTTT.

The chain recombines TRBV4-2 with TRBJ2-7; D is perhaps TRBD1 (6 bases). Germline V gives CDR1 LGHNA, CDR2 YNFKEQ. This CDR3 is 13 amino acids long. With 2 bases removed from V and 2 bases from J, the gap between germline ends came to 7 bases. CDR3 region: CASSQTGPYEQYF. Here the CDR3 DNA reads TGTGCCAGCAGCCAAACAGGGCCCTACGAGCAGTACTTC.

This chain uses TRBV6-5 with TRBJ1-5; perhaps TRBD1 as D (6 bases). V was shortened by 6 bases and J by 1 base, with 13 bases between the two germline ends. Germline-derived CDR1 and CDR2 are MNHEY and SVGAGI. This CDR3 is built from 15 residues. CDR3 loop: CASSSLQGSNQPQHF. The DNA of the CDR3 is TGTGCCAGCAGCAGCCTCCAGGGGAGCAATCAGCCCCAGCATTTT.

V gene TRBV4-1 combines with J gene TRBJ1-2; no definite D call. This CDR3 comprises 14 residues. V gave up 4 bases and J gave up 3 bases, with 12 bases separating them. CDR1 and CDR2 (germline): MGHRA, YSYEKL. CDR3 protein: CASSPGPGYYGYTF. In DNA, the CDR3 is TGCGCCAGCAGCCCTGGCCCAGGATACTATGGCTACACCTTC.